What follows are 20 T cell receptor beta chains derived from one specimen sequenced in a study of Ad26.COV2.S vaccination and SARS-CoV-2 variants. Described treatment: around 19 received Ad26.COV2.S at low or high dose, single or two shots; about 5 received placebo; per-sample allocation not given. Day 63 after the first injection of vaccine or placebo was the sampling time. The repertoire was sequenced with immunoSEQ multiplex PCR; TCRdb's copy has only in-frame clones and lacks some. The sample has some 390,000 clones, about 91% seen once. The sample consisted of peripheral blood, taken in a trial of Ad26.COV2.S vaccine versus placebo. These receptors were taken from a person aged 18 to 65 who received the Ad26.COV2.S COVID-19 vaccine or a placebo.

This clone has only one observation. The rearrangement joins TRBV30 to TRBJ2-3, with D unclear. Germline V gene sequence: CDR1 GTSNPN, CDR2 SVGIG (reference sequence). The CDR3 has 12 residues. V lost 6 bases and J lost 6, with 13 bases in between. The chain's CDR3 is CACKLRSDTQYF. The CDR3 bases are TGTGCCTGCAAACTGAGGTCGGATACGCAGTATTTT.

This clone has just a few counts. The DNA of the CDR3 is TGTGCCAGCAGCTTACCGTCGTCTAACTATGGCTACACCTTC. This gives the protein CASSLPSSNYGYTF. This chain joins TRBV11-1 and TRBJ1-2; D ambiguous. Deletions cut 2 bases from V and 0 bases from J, with 7 bases between. Germline loops: CDR1 SGHAT, CDR2 FQDESV (reference sequence). The CDR3 sequence is 14 residues long.

The chain is built from TRBV7-9 and TRBJ2-7; D is perhaps TRBD1 (6 bases). With 5 bases removed from V and 6 bases from J, the gap between germline ends came to 11 bases. There are 12 residues in the CDR3. The germline CDR1 and CDR2 sequences are SEHNR and FQNEAQ (reference sequence). The CDR3 DNA is TGTGCCAGCAGCACAGGGTCCGTCGAGCAGTACTTC. This translates into CASSTGSVEQYF. Combining the CDR3 with reference TRBV7-9 and TRBJ2-7 gives the whole variable domain DTGVSQNPRHKITKRGQNVTFRCDPISEHNRLYWYRQTLGQGPEFLTYFQNEAQLEKSRLLSDRFSAERPKGSFSTLEIQRTEQGDSAMYLCASSTGSVEQYFGPGTRLTVT.

Only one count was recorded for this clone. The chain links TRBV27 to TRBJ2-3, with no clear D. From germline, CDR1 is MNHEY and CDR2 SMNVEV (reference sequence). CDR3 size: 12 residues. V lost 6 bases and J 2 bases, leaving 6 bases between the germline ends. DNA for the CDR3: TGTGCCAGCAGGAGATACACAGATACGCAGTATTTT. The encoded protein is CASRRYTDTQYF.

The V and J genes are TRBV4-2 and TRBJ2-3; 8 positions match TRBD2. CDR3 length equals 15 residues. From germline, CDR1 is LGHNA and CDR2 YNFKEQ. V lost 1 base, J lost 5 bases, and 5 bases stayed unmatched. The CDR3 here is CASSQGGLVGDTQYF. CDR3 nucleotides: TGTGCCAGCAGCCAAGGGGGACTAGTTGGAGATACGCAGTATTTT.

V is TRBV3-1 (or the pseudogene TRBV3-2) and J is TRBJ2-2; D might be TRBD2 (6 bases). Germline CDR1 and CDR2: LGHDT and YNNKEL (reference sequence). V dropped 1 base and J dropped 3 bases, with 12 bases sitting between them. The CDR3 has 16 residues. The CDR3 spells CASSQGYGSDTGELFF. The CDR3 nucleotides are TGTGCCAGCAGCCAAGGGTACGGGAGTGACACCGGGGAGCTGTTTTTT.

Of note for this clone: Other nucleotide sequences in the sample specify the same CDR3. V usage is TRBV19 and J usage is TRBJ2-7, with 9 bases identical to TRBD2. Germline CDR1 and CDR2: LNHDA and SQIVND (reference sequence). V lost 3 bases and J lost 4; bases outside the gene matches: 7. CDR3 length: 15 residues. The CDR3 DNA follows: TGTGCCAGTAGTATTAAAGCGGGAGGTCCATACGAGCAGTACTTC. Translating it yields CASSIKAGGPYEQYF.

The rearrangement uses TRBV29-1 and TRBJ2-1; D call uncertain. V lost 4 bases and J 9 bases, leaving 16 bases between the germline ends. This CDR3 spans 13 amino acids. Germline V gene sequence: CDR1 SQVTM, CDR2 ANQGSEA. The CDR3 here is CSVVGPGWGEQFF. CDR3 bases: TGCAGCGTTGTCGGCCCCGGTTGGGGTGAGCAGTTCTTC.

The genes are TRBV5-1 and TRBJ2-1, with no clear D. Germline V gene data show CDR1 as SGHRS and CDR2 as YFSETQ. The CDR3 loop spans 12 amino acids. V was shortened by 5 bases and J by 1 base, with 4 bases between the two germline ends. CDR3 sequence (DNA): TGCGCCAGCAGTATATCCTACAATGAGCAGTTCTTC. Protein sequence: CASSISYNEQFF.

V and J are TRBV3-1 (or the pseudogene TRBV3-2) and TRBJ2-7; a weak D match, TRBD2 (7 bases). The CDR3 loop spans 16 amino acids. V lost 0 bases and J 4 bases, leaving 16 bases between the germline ends. Germline V lookup: CDR1 LGHDT, CDR2 YNNKEL (reference sequence). The CDR3 region is CASSQDLGGGAYEQYF. CDR3 DNA sequence: TGTGCCAGCAGCCAAGATCTTGGTGGGGGGGCTTACGAGCAGTACTTC.

This chain connects TRBV5-6 to TRBJ2-3; 9 bases agree with TRBD1. The V gene's germline CDR1 is SGHDT and CDR2 YYEEEE. This CDR3 spans 17 amino acids. With V trimmed by 4 bases and J by 6 bases, 15 bases remained unmatched. CDR3 loop: CASSPQGDRVTRDTQYF. CDR3 bases: TGTGCCAGCAGCCCCCAGGGGGACAGGGTAACTCGGGATACGCAGTATTTT.

In DNA form, the CDR3 reads TGTGCCAGCAGCTCCCCTAATGAAAAACTGTTTTTT. This translates into CASSSPNEKLFF. The chain uses TRBV7-9 and TRBJ1-4, with D uncertain. V was shortened by 4 bases and J by 3 bases, with 3 bases between the two germline ends. The germline V gene has CDR1 SEHNR and CDR2 FQNEAQ (reference sequence). The CDR3 loop spans 12 amino acids.

The chain joins TRBV18 to TRBJ2-1, with TRBD2 identical over 10 bases. The CDR3 contains 16 residues. The J segment lost 0 bases and the V segment lost 5 bases, leaving 4 bases of the junction unmatched. CDR1 and CDR2 (germline): KGHSH, LQKENI. The CDR3 region has the DNA TGTGCCAGCTCATGGTCTAGCGGGAGCTCCTACAATGAGCAGTTCTTC. Its translation is CASSWSSGSSYNEQFF. Filled out from reference TRBV18 and TRBJ2-1, the complete variable domain reads NAGVMQNPRHLVRRRGQEARLRCSPMKGHSHVYWYRQLPEEGLKFMVYLQKENIIDESGMPKERFSAEFPKEGPSILRIQQVVRGDSAAYFCASSWSSGSSYNEQFFGPGTRLTVL.

This chain uses TRBV18 with TRBJ2-5, with a tentative D call TRBD1 (6 bases). The CDR3 is 13 residues long. Trimming cost V 3 bases and J 5 bases, with 10 bases left between them. Germline assignment: CDR1 KGHSH and CDR2 LQKENI. CDR3 sequence (DNA): TGTGCCAGCTCACCGGACAGTACTGAGACCCAGTACTTC. Translated: CASSPDSTETQYF.

J is TRBJ2-2 and V is TRBV6-7; a weak D match, TRBD2 (7 bases). TRBV6-7 is labeled an ORF, and its function is uncertain. The length of the CDR3 is 15 residues. Trimming left V 2 bases short and J 5 bases short, with 12 bases between. The CDR3 is CASSYPGGWTGELFF. The CDR3 DNA follows: TGTGCCAGCAGTTACCCGGGGGGCTGGACCGGGGAGCTGTTTTTT.

This clone occurred a few times. V usage is TRBV5-4 and J usage is TRBJ2-2; 13 bases line up with TRBD2. The germline V gene encodes CDR1 SGHNT and CDR2 YYREEE (reference sequence). V lost 2 bases, J lost 5 bases, and 3 bases stayed unmatched. CDR3 length: 16 amino acids. CDR3 nucleotide sequence: TGTGCCAGCAGCTTCCCGGGACTAGCGGGAACCGGGGAGCTGTTTTTT. It encodes CASSFPGLAGTGELFF.

J is TRBJ2-7 and V is TRBV29-1; D unresolved. Germline V lookup: CDR1 SQVTM, CDR2 ANQGSEA. The V end was cut by 4 bases, the J end by 4 bases, with 11 bases between. The CDR3 extends over 12 amino acids. In DNA form, the CDR3 reads TGCAGCGTTGGGGGTATTGGGTACGAGCAGTACTTC. Its protein is CSVGGIGYEQYF.

The chain joins TRBV18 to TRBJ2-7; no clear D gene. Trimming stripped 1 base from V and 3 bases from J, with 10 bases between. Germline CDR1 and CDR2: KGHSH and LQKENI. This CDR3 contains 14 residues. DNA of the CDR3: TGTGCCAGCTCACCACTTCCTGGCGGCTACGAGCAGTACTTC. Amino acid sequence: CASSPLPGGYEQYF.

CDR3 protein: CAWSSRANSGNTIYF. The CDR3 DNA sequence: TGTGCCTGGAGTAGCAGGGCCAACTCTGGAAACACCATATATTTT. The J gene is TRBJ1-3, the V gene TRBV30, with D tentatively TRBD1 (5 bases). This CDR3 is built from 15 residues. Trimming took off 2 bases at V and 0 bases at J, with 11 bases between the two ends. Germline-derived CDR1 and CDR2 are GTSNPN and SVGIG (reference sequence).

Of note for this clone: This sample includes further DNA sequences coding for the same CDR3. The chain employs TRBV5-5 and TRBJ2-7; D call uncertain. CDR3 length: 16 amino acids. Trimming stripped 5 bases from V and 0 bases from J, with 18 bases between. Germline V gene sequence: CDR1 SGHKS, CDR2 YYEKEE (reference sequence). The DNA for the CDR3 is TGTGCCAGCAGTCCCGCATCGGCCAGGAACTCCTACGAGCAGTACTTC. Residues: CASSPASARNSYEQYF.